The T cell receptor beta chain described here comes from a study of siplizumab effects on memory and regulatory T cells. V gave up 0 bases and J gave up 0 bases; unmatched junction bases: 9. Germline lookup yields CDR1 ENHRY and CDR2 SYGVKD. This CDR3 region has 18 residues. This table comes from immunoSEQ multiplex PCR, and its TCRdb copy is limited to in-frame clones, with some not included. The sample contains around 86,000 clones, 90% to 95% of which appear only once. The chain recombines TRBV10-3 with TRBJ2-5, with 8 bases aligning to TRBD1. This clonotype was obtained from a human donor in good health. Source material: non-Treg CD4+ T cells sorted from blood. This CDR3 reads CAISESSGTGRNQETQYF. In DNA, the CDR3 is TGTGCCATCAGTGAGTCTTCAGGGACAGGTCGTAACCAAGAGACCCAGTACTTC.